This T cell receptor beta chain was sequenced for a study of graft-versus-host responses after intestinal transplantation. Study-wide background: All recipients got anti-thymocyte globulin induction, then tacrolimus and steroids for approximately 3 years.

About this clone: What it binds is not known.

Using immunoSEQ multiplex PCR, the repertoire was profiled, and TCRdb retains in-frame clones only, with some absent. The sample has roughly 120,000 clones, roughly 96% seen once. This CDR3 comprises 14 residues. The V gene is TRBV21-1, the J gene TRBJ2-2; the table's D call, TRBD2, was not checked against the DNA. TRBV21-1 is described as a pseudogene. The clonotype comes from a human donor who received an intestinal transplant. The material sequenced was unstimulated CD8+ T cells sorted from spleen or lymph node cells, taken before intestinal transplant. The CDR3 DNA sequence: TGTGCCAGCATCGGGAGTTTTGGCACCGGGGAGCTGTTTTTT. Its protein product is CASIGSFGTGELFF.